The next 27 T cell receptor beta chains were all read from a single sample in a study of blood T cell repertoires in COVID-19. Repertoires were generated with immunoSEQ multiplex PCR, while TCRdb's copy carries only in-frame clones and drops some. The repertoire holds 150,000 to 200,000 clones, 80% to 85% seen once, with roughly 15% in the top ten. Sequencing was performed on peripheral blood. Receptors were obtained from a woman between 65 and 79 years old with COVID-19, enrolled during active disease.

The chain links TRBV30 to TRBJ2-3; 8 bases match TRBD1. V was clipped by 7 bases and J by 1 base; unmatched bases: 1. CDR1 is GTSNPN, CDR2 SVGIG, per germline (reference sequence). The CDR3 runs to 12 residues. CDR3 nucleotide sequence: TGTGCCTTGGACAGGGGCACAGATACGCAGTATTTT. It is translated as CALDRGTDTQYF.

The rearrangement links TRBV6-5 to TRBJ1-1; the match to TRBD1 covers 7 bases. The CDR3 consists of 12 residues. Trimming removed 5 bases from V and 6 bases from J; junction bases left unmatched: 3. Germline CDR1 MNHEY, CDR2 SVGAGI. CDR3 protein: CASSKGAAEAFF. In DNA form, the CDR3 reads TGTGCCAGCAGTAAGGGGGCTGCTGAAGCTTTCTTT.

This clone has a handful of counts. This chain links TRBV5-1 with TRBJ1-3; D not resolved. Per the germline V gene, CDR1 is SGHRS and CDR2 is YFSETQ. The ends were cut back, 4 bases at V and 3 bases at J, with 14 bases in the middle. The CDR3 runs 15 residues. CDR3 in amino acids: CASSVSGFGGNTIYF. In nucleotides, the CDR3 is TGCGCCAGCAGCGTCTCAGGTTTCGGTGGAAACACCATATATTTT.

The chain uses TRBV11-2 and TRBJ2-7; 7 positions agree with TRBD1. Germline values: CDR1 SGHAT, CDR2 FQNNGV. V lost 1 base and J lost 3; bases outside the gene matches: 3. The CDR3 has 14 amino acids. CDR3 DNA sequence: TGTGCCAGCAGCTTAGGCCACAGGGGCTACGAGCAGTACTTC. This encodes CASSLGHRGYEQYF.

The chain has TRBV6-2 or TRBV6-3 and TRBJ2-1, with D perhaps matching TRBD1 (6 bases). The CDR3 consists of 15 residues. The V and J ends lost 5 bases and 0 bases respectively, with 11 bases between them. Germline-derived CDR1 and CDR2 are MNHEY and SVGEGT. The CDR3, as DNA: TGTGCCAGCAGTAACCAGGGGCTCTCCTACAATGAGCAGTTCTTC. Protein sequence: CASSNQGLSYNEQFF.

The chain carries TRBV9 and TRBJ2-1; D gene ambiguous. From germline, CDR1 is SGDLS and CDR2 YYNGEE. The CDR3 contains 13 residues. V shed 2 bases and J shed 5 bases, with 8 bases lying between them. The CDR3 is CASSVNPDNEQFF. For the CDR3, the DNA is TGTGCCAGCAGCGTTAATCCCGACAATGAGCAGTTCTTC.

This clone was seen only a few times. This chain uses TRBV28 with TRBJ2-7; TRBD1 aligns across 7 bases. This CDR3 has 14 amino acids. Germline V gene sequence: CDR1 MDHEN, CDR2 SYDVKM. V lost 7 bases and J lost 7; bases outside the gene matches: 13. The CDR3 nucleotides read TGTGCCAGCACCGCCCCGGGACAGCTGAAGGAGCAGTACTTC. It is translated as CASTAPGQLKEQYF.

This clone was seen a few times. This sequence joins TRBV24-1 and TRBJ2-3; 7 bases map to TRBD1. The germline CDR1 and CDR2 sequences are KGHDR and SFDVKD. The ends lost 9 bases at V and 4 bases at J; junction bases unmatched: 6. This CDR3 is 13 amino acids long. Written as DNA, the CDR3 is TGTGCCACCTCGACAGGGAGATCAGATACGCAGTATTTT. Its translation is CATSTGRSDTQYF.

As to this clone: Other DNA sequences from this sample encode an identical CDR3 as well. The chain uses TRBV19 and TRBJ1-5; TRBD1 matches 10 bases. V lost 4 bases and J lost 1; bases outside the gene matches: 1. The CDR3 length is 15 residues. From germline, CDR1 is LNHDA and CDR2 SQIVND (reference sequence). CDR3 DNA sequence: TGTGCCAGTAGTAGGACAGGGGGAAGCAATCAGCCCCAGCATTTT. Encoded protein: CASSRTGGSNQPQHF. Full variable domain (missing parts from reference TRBV19 and TRBJ1-5): DGGITQSPKYLFRKEGQNVTLSCEQNLNHDAMYWYRQDPGQGLRLIYYSQIVNDFQKGDIAEGYSVSREKKESFPLTVTSAQKNPTAFYLCASSRTGGSNQPQHFGDGTRLSIL.

This clone was observed once. The rearrangement links TRBV10-3 to TRBJ1-2; 10 positions match TRBD1. Germline V lookup: CDR1 ENHRY, CDR2 SYGVKD. The CDR3 runs 13 residues. Unmatched junction bases numbered 6, after V lost 6 bases and J lost 8 bases. In DNA form, the CDR3 reads TGTGCCATCAGCCCCGGGACAGGGGCCGGCTACACCTTC. This codes for CAISPGTGAGYTF.

The chain links TRBV19 to TRBJ2-1; 8 positions match TRBD1. The CDR3 loop spans 14 amino acids. Looked up from germline, CDR1 is LNHDA and CDR2 is SQIVND (reference sequence). Germline trimming cut 8 bases from V and 7 bases from J; bases unmatched to any gene: 10. This chain's CDR3 is CASYGQGGQNEQFF. Written as DNA, the CDR3 is TGTGCCAGTTACGGACAGGGTGGGCAAAATGAGCAGTTCTTC. Based on the CDR3 plus reference TRBV19 and TRBJ2-1, the full variable domain is DGGITQSPKYLFRKEGQNVTLSCEQNLNHDAMYWYRQDPGQGLRLIYYSQIVNDFQKGDIAEGYSVSREKKESFPLTVTSAQKNPTAFYLCASYGQGGQNEQFFGPGTRLTVL.

The chain combines TRBV7-3 with TRBJ2-1; 15 bases fit TRBD2. In germline, CDR1 is SGHTA, CDR2 FQGTGA. This CDR3 has 17 amino acids. V trimming: 3 bases; J trimming: 4 bases; junction bases outside the gene matches: 4. Here the CDR3 reads CASSFEGTSGGYNEQFF. The CDR3 region has the DNA TGTGCCAGCAGCTTCGAAGGGACTAGCGGGGGGTACAATGAGCAGTTCTTC.

V and J are TRBV2 and TRBJ1-1; tentative D call: TRBD1 (6 bases). Trimming left V 6 bases short and J 5 bases short, with 10 bases between. The germline gives CDR1 SNHLY, CDR2 FYNNEI. The CDR3 is 12 amino acids. As DNA, the CDR3 is TGTGCCAGCAGCCTGACAGGTACTGAAGCTTTCTTT. Translation: CASSLTGTEAFF.

The chain uses TRBV27 and TRBJ1-2; 7 positions agree with TRBD1. V trimming: 8 bases; J trimming: 3 bases; junction bases outside the gene matches: 6. This CDR3 has 13 residues. Germline assignment: CDR1 MNHEY and CDR2 SMNVEV (reference sequence). Here the CDR3 DNA reads TGTGCCAGCGGACAGGACCGTCACTATGGCTACACCTTC. This translates into CASGQDRHYGYTF.

The chain uses TRBV3-1 (or the pseudogene TRBV3-2) and TRBJ1-2, with TRBD1 matching 9 bases. The CDR3 sequence is 14 residues long. With 1 base clipped from V and 8 bases from J, the junction kept 5 bases outside the gene matches. Germline CDR1 reads LGHDT; CDR2 reads YNNKEL (reference sequence). The CDR3 nucleotides read TGTGCCAGCAGCCAAGGTAGACAGGGGGGAGGCTACACCTTC. The encoded protein is CASSQGRQGGGYTF.

This clone has only a few counts. This chain links TRBV4-2 with TRBJ1-1; D is unclear. Germline CDR1 LGHNA, CDR2 YNFKEQ. Trimming cost V 0 bases and J 7 bases, with 15 bases left between them. This CDR3 contains 15 residues. In DNA, the CDR3 is TGTGCCAGCAGCCAAGATCCCTCCGGAGACTATGAAGCTTTCTTT. Translating gives CASSQDPSGDYEAFF.

This clone was seen just once. The rearrangement uses TRBV27 and TRBJ2-3, with 9 bases that match TRBD2. Germline loops: CDR1 MNHEY, CDR2 SMNVEV (reference sequence). The trim removed 5 bases at V and 4 bases at J, leaving 10 bases unmatched. The CDR3 spans 16 residues. CDR3 sequence (DNA): TGTGCCAGCAGTCCCCGACGTGGACTAGCGTCAGATACGCAGTATTTT. Translation: CASSPRRGLASDTQYF.

The J gene is TRBJ2-5, the V gene TRBV27; D remains unclear. CDR3 length: 12 residues. Per germline, CDR1 MNHEY and CDR2 SMNVEV (reference sequence). The V gene lost 5 bases and the J gene lost 2 bases, with 6 bases spanning the gap. CDR3 protein: CASSVTQETQYF. The DNA of the CDR3 is TGTGCCAGCAGTGTCACTCAAGAGACCCAGTACTTC.

This chain connects TRBV3-1 (or the pseudogene TRBV3-2) to TRBJ2-7, with 12 nucleotides matching TRBD2. The CDR3 loop spans 15 amino acids. The V gene's germline CDR1 is LGHDT and CDR2 YNNKEL (reference sequence). V shed 4 bases, J shed 6 bases, and the junction held 7 bases outside the gene matches. DNA of the CDR3: TGTGCCAGCAGCCCAAACCGACTAGCGGGGGCCGAGCAGTACGTC. Its translation: CASSPNRLAGAEQYV.

This rearrangement joins TRBV7-3 to TRBJ1-1, with D uncertain. V lost 3 bases, J lost 1 base, and 6 bases lay in between. This CDR3 has 13 amino acids. The germline V gene encodes CDR1 SGHTA and CDR2 FQGTGA. The CDR3 loop is CASSFRGNTEAFF. DNA for the CDR3: TGTGCCAGCAGCTTTAGAGGGAACACTGAAGCTTTCTTT.

This chain's CDR3 is CASRGQGKYNEQFF. Written as DNA, the CDR3 is TGCGCCAGCAGGGGTCAGGGAAAGTACAATGAGCAGTTCTTC. The chain carries TRBV5-1 and TRBJ2-1; D is possibly TRBD1 (5 bases). The CDR3 is made up of 14 amino acids. V was cut by 5 bases and J by 4 bases, with 13 bases left in between. Germline V gene sequence: CDR1 SGHRS, CDR2 YFSETQ.

The chain uses TRBV5-1 and TRBJ1-3, with D possibly TRBD1 on 6 matching bases. The germline V gene encodes CDR1 SGHRS and CDR2 YFSETQ. The V end was cut by 1 base, the J end by 0 bases, with 11 bases between. The length of the CDR3 is 16 residues. The CDR3 sequence is CASSLKGERSGNTIYF. The CDR3 DNA sequence: TGCGCCAGCAGCTTGAAGGGGGAGCGCTCTGGAAACACCATATATTTT.

The genes are TRBV19 and TRBJ2-4; 7 nucleotides match TRBD2. CDR3 length equals 15 residues. V trimming: 1 base; J trimming: 5 bases; junction bases outside the gene matches: 5. Germline V gene sequence: CDR1 LNHDA, CDR2 SQIVND (reference sequence). This CDR3 is CASSIGWGGENIQYF. The CDR3 DNA sequence: TGTGCCAGTAGTATAGGGTGGGGAGGGGAAAACATTCAGTACTTC.

This chain joins TRBV6-5 and TRBJ2-1; TRBD1 might be the D (6 bases). V was pared by 6 bases and J by 9 bases, with 18 bases between. The CDR3 is made up of 14 amino acids. The germline V gene has CDR1 MNHEY and CDR2 SVGAGI. The CDR3 spells CASSVITGPSEQFF. Here the CDR3 DNA reads TGTGCCAGCAGCGTAATTACAGGGCCTAGTGAGCAGTTCTTC.

The rearrangement joins TRBV5-5 to TRBJ2-2, with 9 bases aligning to TRBD2. This CDR3 region has 16 residues. CDR1 is SGHKS and CDR2 is YYEKEE in the germline V gene (reference sequence). Trimming cost V 3 bases and J 0 bases; bases outside gene matches: 3. CDR3 nucleotides: TGTGCCAGCAGCTGGGCTAGCGGGACGAACACCGGGGAGCTGTTTTTT. This translates into CASSWASGTNTGELFF. The whole variable domain, remainder taken from reference TRBV5-5 and TRBJ2-2, is DAGVTQSPTHLIKTRGQQVTLRCSPISGHKSVSWYQQVLGQGPQFIFQYYEKEERGRGNFPDRFSARQFPNYSSELNVNALLLGDSALYLCASSWASGTNTGELFFGEGSRLTVL.

In this sample, this clone turned up a few times. The chain has TRBV14 and TRBJ2-5, with D perhaps matching TRBD1 (5 bases). Germline V gene lookup returns CDR1 SGHDN and CDR2 FVKESK. The V gene lost 4 bases and the J gene lost 2 bases, with 8 bases spanning the gap. There are 13 residues in the CDR3. CDR3 in DNA: TGTGCCAGCAGCCGACAGTTACAAGAGACCCAGTACTTC. This codes for CASSRQLQETQYF.

The V gene is TRBV28, the J gene TRBJ1-5; weak D call: TRBD1 (5 bases). The V gene's germline CDR1 is MDHEN and CDR2 SYDVKM. This CDR3 region has 20 residues. The V end was cut by 8 bases, the J end by 0 bases, with 29 bases between. The CDR3 loop reads CASENRALGSGLYSNQPQHF. CDR3 bases: TGTGCCAGCGAAAACCGTGCCCTGGGGTCAGGGCTATATAGCAATCAGCCCCAGCATTTT.